This passage covers 25 T cell receptor beta chains from one sample sequenced in a study of control samples from healthy donors and cancer patients. Libraries were prepared by immunoSEQ multiplex PCR; TCRdb keeps only in-frame clonotypes and omits some of them. The table records about 69,000 clones, more than 70% of them present only once. The sequenced sample was PBMCs. Receptors were obtained from a man in his 60s with colorectal cancer.

V and J are TRBV5-4 and TRBJ2-5; 11 bases fit TRBD1. The germline V gene has CDR1 SGHNT and CDR2 YYREEE (reference sequence). With V trimmed by 3 bases and J by 4 bases, 8 bases remained unmatched. This CDR3 contains 16 residues. The CDR3: CASSSDRGRVGETQYF. The CDR3 region has the DNA TGTGCCAGCAGCTCGGACAGGGGGCGCGTCGGAGAGACCCAGTACTTC.

In DNA, the CDR3 is TGTGCCAGCAGCCCCCCGAGACTCTCCTACAATGAGCAGTTCTTC. Translating gives CASSPPRLSYNEQFF. This rearrangement joins TRBV6-2 or TRBV6-3 to TRBJ2-1, with D uncertain. Trimming pared 6 bases from V and 0 bases from J, leaving 12 bases between. This CDR3 is 15 amino acids long. CDR1 and CDR2 from the germline V gene are MNHEY and SVGEGT.

The J gene is TRBJ2-5, the V gene TRBV10-3, with 9 bases aligning to TRBD2. This CDR3 is 18 amino acids long. Germline CDR1 ENHRY, CDR2 SYGVKD. Trimming cost V 0 bases and J 2 bases; bases outside gene matches: 10. The CDR3 DNA sequence: TGTGCCATCAGTGAGTCGACTGGCGGAGCGGGGGGACAAGAGACCCAGTACTTC. Translated, it gives CAISESTGGAGGQETQYF.

The rearrangement joins TRBV6-5 to TRBJ1-3; no clear D gene. Trimming left V 11 bases short and J 0 bases short, with 8 bases between. The CDR3 has 12 residues. Germline V CDR1 and CDR2: MNHEY, SVGAGI. As DNA, the CDR3 is TGTGCCCTGAGGGTCTCTGGAAACACCATATATTTT. It yields the protein CALRVSGNTIYF.

The V and J genes are TRBV30 and TRBJ2-3; 12 bases line up with TRBD2. The germline gives CDR1 GTSNPN, CDR2 SVGIG (reference sequence). The CDR3 extends over 14 amino acids. V gave up 6 bases and J gave up 8 bases; unmatched junction bases: 9. CDR3 protein: CACPSGGAGGTQYF. In DNA, the CDR3 is TGTGCCTGTCCTAGCGGGGGGGCCGGTGGTACGCAGTATTTT.

The CDR3 bases are TGTGCCACCAGCAGAGATCGGGAAAGCGGGGTAGGTGAGCAGTTCTTC. It yields the protein CATSRDRESGVGEQFF. This chain uses TRBV15 with TRBJ2-1, with 7 bases identical to TRBD2. The CDR3 totals 16 residues. The trim removed 0 bases at V and 9 bases at J, leaving 11 bases unmatched. CDR1 and CDR2 (germline): LNHNV, YYDKDF (reference sequence).

The rearrangement joins TRBV6-5 to TRBJ1-1; no reliable D call. V was trimmed by 7 bases and J by 1 base, leaving 4 bases between them. Germline V lookup: CDR1 MNHEY, CDR2 SVGAGI. The CDR3 is 11 residues long. CDR3 loop: CASMGNTEAFF. Written as DNA, the CDR3 is TGTGCCAGCATGGGGAACACTGAAGCTTTCTTT.

The CDR3 DNA reads TGTGCCAGCAGAGAGGAGGGCCCTGGGGCCAACGTCCTGACTTTC. This codes for CASREEGPGANVLTF. The chain couples TRBV3-1 (or the pseudogene TRBV3-2) to TRBJ2-6, with D possibly TRBD2 on 6 matching bases. V was shortened by 6 bases and J by 2 bases, with 11 bases between the two germline ends. Germline V lookup: CDR1 LGHDT, CDR2 YNNKEL (reference sequence). The CDR3 covers 15 residues.

V gene TRBV2 combines with J gene TRBJ1-5; possibly TRBD1 for D (5 bases). CDR1 is SNHLY and CDR2 is FYNNEI in the germline V gene. The CDR3 loop spans 12 amino acids. V was pared by 6 bases and J by 6 bases, with 9 bases between. CDR3 coding DNA: TGTGCCAGCAGGGATGACAGTCAGCCCCAGCATTTT. Its protein is CASRDDSQPQHF.

The V and J genes are TRBV3-1 (or the pseudogene TRBV3-2) and TRBJ2-1; maybe TRBD2 (6 bases). Germline-derived CDR1 and CDR2 are LGHDT and YNNKEL (reference sequence). V dropped 4 bases and J dropped 6 bases, with 19 bases sitting between them. The CDR3 runs 16 residues. DNA for the CDR3: TGTGCCAGCAGCCCCATCGGGGGAAGCTTCGGCAATGAGCAGTTCTTC. Protein: CASSPIGGSFGNEQFF.

The CDR3 here is CASSPLALTEGGELFF. CDR3 DNA: TGTGCCAGCAGCCCGCTAGCCCTTACTGAGGGGGGGGAGCTGTTTTTT. The chain is built from TRBV7-6 and TRBJ2-2, with D perhaps given as TRBD1 or TRBD2 (5 bases each). This CDR3 is 16 amino acids long. Germline V gene data show CDR1 as SGHVS and CDR2 as FNYEAQ. V was trimmed by 5 bases and J by 8 bases, leaving 21 bases between them. Full variable domain (rest looked up from reference TRBV7-6 and TRBJ2-2): GAGVSQSPRYKVTKRGQDVALRCDPISGHVSLYWYRQALGQGPEFLTYFNYEAQQDKSGLPNDRFSAERPEGSISTLTIQRTEQRDSAMYRCASSPLALTEGGELFFGEGSRLTVL.

This chain joins TRBV6-5 and TRBJ2-7, with TRBD1 as a possible D gene (5 bases). The germline V gene encodes CDR1 MNHEY and CDR2 SVGAGI. The ends were cut back, 5 bases at V and 2 bases at J, with 7 bases in the middle. The CDR3 covers 12 residues. CDR3 protein: CASSQGPYEQYF. For the CDR3, the DNA is TGTGCCAGCAGTCAGGGTCCCTACGAGCAGTACTTC.

The chain combines TRBV10-3 with TRBJ1-1, with a possible D match to TRBD1 (5 bases). The CDR3 is 14 amino acids. Trimming shortened V by 7 bases and J by 2 bases, and 14 bases separated the two germline ends. Germline V CDR1 and CDR2: ENHRY, SYGVKD. The CDR3 DNA follows: TGTGCCATCACCCCGCAGGGTGCTAACACTGAAGCTTTCTTT. Protein product: CAITPQGANTEAFF.

The chain has TRBV3-1 (or the pseudogene TRBV3-2) and TRBJ2-5, with 12 bases that match TRBD2. After removal of 4 bases from V and 4 bases from J, the junction contained 7 bases not matched to a gene. CDR3 length: 16 residues. CDR1 is LGHDT and CDR2 is YNNKEL in the germline V gene (reference sequence). The CDR3 nucleotides are TGTGCCAGCAGCCGACGACTAGCGGGGGCCACAGAGACCCAGTACTTC. Its translation is CASSRRLAGATETQYF.

V gene TRBV19 combines with J gene TRBJ1-2, with D possibly being TRBD1 (6 bases). The germline V and J ends were trimmed by 9 bases and 1 base, with 21 bases remaining between them. CDR1 is LNHDA and CDR2 is SQIVND in the germline V gene (reference sequence). CDR3 size: 16 residues. CDR3 coding DNA: TGTGCCAGCAAACACAAACACAGGGACCTTAACTATGGCTACACCTTC. Its protein is CASKHKHRDLNYGYTF.

CDR3 in amino acids: CATSGGPYNEQFF. CDR3 sequence (DNA): TGTGCCACCAGTGGGGGGCCCTACAATGAGCAGTTCTTC. This rearrangement joins TRBV24-1 to TRBJ2-1; possible D gene TRBD1, 6 bases. V dropped 5 bases and J dropped 2 bases, with 6 bases sitting between them. From germline, CDR1 is KGHDR and CDR2 SFDVKD. The length of the CDR3 is 13 residues.

The chain employs TRBV4-1 and TRBJ1-2, with a weak D call TRBD1 (5 bases). Germline V gene sequence: CDR1 MGHRA, CDR2 YSYEKL. The V gene lost 0 bases and the J gene lost 7 bases, with 18 bases spanning the gap. The CDR3 runs 16 residues. The CDR3 loop is CASSQDEIGTRRGYTF. CDR3 sequence (DNA): TGCGCCAGCAGCCAAGATGAAATCGGGACGAGACGTGGCTACACCTTC.

This chain connects TRBV29-1 to TRBJ1-1, with a possible D match to TRBD1 (5 bases). This CDR3 is 11 amino acids long. V was cut by 7 bases and J by 5 bases, with 11 bases left in between. Germline values: CDR1 SQVTM, CDR2 ANQGSEA. CDR3 DNA: TGCAGCGGTCGGGGGGGGACTGAAGCTTTCTTT. Translated, it gives CSGRGGTEAFF.

J is TRBJ2-1 and V is TRBV9; weak D call: TRBD2 (5 bases). The CDR3 sequence is 15 residues long. Germline CDR1 SGDLS, CDR2 YYNGEE. V lost 6 bases to trimming and J lost 3 bases, with 16 bases between them. The CDR3 is CASMEAETFYNEQFF. The CDR3 bases are TGTGCCAGCATGGAGGCGGAGACGTTCTACAATGAGCAGTTCTTC.

A few counts support this clone. The J gene is TRBJ2-1, the V gene TRBV3-1 (or the pseudogene TRBV3-2); 8 bases align to TRBD2. Unmatched junction bases numbered 5, after V lost 4 bases and J lost 6 bases. The germline V gene has CDR1 LGHDT and CDR2 YNNKEL (reference sequence). This CDR3 is built from 14 residues. CDR3 in DNA: TGTGCCAGCAGCCTGAGCGGGGGCTTCAATGAGCAGTTCTTC. It specifies CASSLSGGFNEQFF.

The rearrangement uses TRBV19 and TRBJ1-1, with D possibly TRBD1 on 5 matching bases. Germline CDR1 and CDR2: LNHDA and SQIVND (reference sequence). There are 13 residues in the CDR3. The V end was cut by 2 bases, the J end by 1 base, with 5 bases between. CDR3 residues: CASSITGNTEAFF. CDR3 DNA: TGTGCCAGTAGTATAACAGGGAACACTGAAGCTTTCTTT.

This clone was seen once. The chain uses TRBV11-3 and TRBJ1-1; maybe TRBD1 (5 bases). The CDR3 is 15 residues long. The V gene's germline CDR1 is SGHNT and CDR2 YENEEA. V lost 5 bases and J lost 0, with 13 bases in between. DNA for the CDR3: TGTGCCAGCAGCACGGACACCTACATGAACACTGAAGCTTTCTTT. Protein: CASSTDTYMNTEAFF.

This clone has a single count. The chain couples TRBV19 to TRBJ1-5; weak D call: TRBD1 (6 bases). V was cut by 6 bases and J by 5 bases, with 14 bases left in between. Germline CDR1 reads LNHDA; CDR2 reads SQIVND (reference sequence). This CDR3 region has 14 residues. DNA of the CDR3: TGTGCCAGTAGGGAGTTCAGGGGCCATCAGCCCCAGCATTTT. Its translation is CASREFRGHQPQHF.

V is TRBV10-3 and J is TRBJ1-5; no firm D call. This CDR3 contains 13 residues. V was pared by 6 bases and J by 0 bases, with 6 bases between. Germline V lookup: CDR1 ENHRY, CDR2 SYGVKD. CDR3 DNA: TGTGCCATCAGCCCTGGTAGCAATCAGCCCCAGCATTTT. As protein: CAISPGSNQPQHF.

The rearrangement links TRBV5-1 to TRBJ2-1; 8 bases align to TRBD2. The V segment lost 3 bases and the J segment 0 bases; nucleotides outside the gene matches: 2. The germline V gene has CDR1 SGHRS and CDR2 YFSETQ. The CDR3 runs to 15 residues. The CDR3 here is CASSSAGDSYNEQFF. CDR3 in DNA: TGCGCCAGCAGCTCAGCGGGGGACTCCTACAATGAGCAGTTCTTC.